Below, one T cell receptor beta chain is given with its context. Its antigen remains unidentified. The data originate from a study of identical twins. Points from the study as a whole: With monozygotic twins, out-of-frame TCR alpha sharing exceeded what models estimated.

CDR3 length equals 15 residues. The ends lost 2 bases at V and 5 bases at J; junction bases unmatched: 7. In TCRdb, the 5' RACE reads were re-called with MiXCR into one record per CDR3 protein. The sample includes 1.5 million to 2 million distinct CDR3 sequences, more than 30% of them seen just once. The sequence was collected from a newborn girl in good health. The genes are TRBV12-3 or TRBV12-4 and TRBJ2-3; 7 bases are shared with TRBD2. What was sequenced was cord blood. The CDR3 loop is CASSLRRLAGDTQYF. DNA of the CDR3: TGTGCCAGCAGTTTACGACGACTAGCAGGAGATACGCAGTATTTT.